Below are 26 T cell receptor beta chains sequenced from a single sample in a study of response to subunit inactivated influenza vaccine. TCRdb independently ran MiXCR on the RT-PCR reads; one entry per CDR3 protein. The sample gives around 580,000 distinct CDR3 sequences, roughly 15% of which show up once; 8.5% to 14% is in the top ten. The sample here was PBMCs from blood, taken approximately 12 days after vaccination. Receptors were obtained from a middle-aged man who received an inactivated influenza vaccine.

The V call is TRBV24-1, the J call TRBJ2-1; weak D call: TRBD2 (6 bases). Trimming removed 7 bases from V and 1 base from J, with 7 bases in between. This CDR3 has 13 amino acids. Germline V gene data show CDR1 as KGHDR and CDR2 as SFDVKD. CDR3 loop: CATSGLSYNEQFF. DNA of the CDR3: TGTGCCACCAGCGGACTATCCTACAATGAGCAGTTCTTC.

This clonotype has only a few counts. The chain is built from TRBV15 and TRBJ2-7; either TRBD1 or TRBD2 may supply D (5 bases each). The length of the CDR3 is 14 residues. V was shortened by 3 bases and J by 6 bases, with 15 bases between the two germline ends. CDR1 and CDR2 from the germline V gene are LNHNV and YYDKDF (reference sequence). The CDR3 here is CATSRDIGLFEQYF. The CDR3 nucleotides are TGTGCCACCAGCAGGGACATCGGACTTTTCGAGCAGTACTTC.

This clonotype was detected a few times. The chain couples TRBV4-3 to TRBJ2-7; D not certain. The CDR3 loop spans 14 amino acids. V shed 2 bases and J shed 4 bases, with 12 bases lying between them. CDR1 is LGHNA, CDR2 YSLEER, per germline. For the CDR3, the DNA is TGCGCCAGCAGCCAATCAGACGGTTTTTACGAGCAGTACTTC. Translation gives CASSQSDGFYEQYF.

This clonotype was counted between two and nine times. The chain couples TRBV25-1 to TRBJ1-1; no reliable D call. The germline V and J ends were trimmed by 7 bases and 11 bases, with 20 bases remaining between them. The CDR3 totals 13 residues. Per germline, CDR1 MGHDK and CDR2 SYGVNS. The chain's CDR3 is CASTAPATLDAFF. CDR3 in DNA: TGTGCCAGCACCGCACCGGCCACCCTTGATGCTTTCTTT.

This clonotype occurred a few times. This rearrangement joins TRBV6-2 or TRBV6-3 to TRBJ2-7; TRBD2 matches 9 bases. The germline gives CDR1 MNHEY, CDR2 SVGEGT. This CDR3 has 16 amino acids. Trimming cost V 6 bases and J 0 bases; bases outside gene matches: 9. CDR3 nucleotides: TGTGCCAGCAGCCGCCCTATAGCGGGGGACTCCTACGAGCAGTACTTC. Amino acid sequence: CASSRPIAGDSYEQYF.

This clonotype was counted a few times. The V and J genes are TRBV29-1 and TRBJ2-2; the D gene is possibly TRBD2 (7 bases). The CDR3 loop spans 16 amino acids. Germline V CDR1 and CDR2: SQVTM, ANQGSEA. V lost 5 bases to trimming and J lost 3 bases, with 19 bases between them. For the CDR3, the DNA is TGCAGCGTTTACGGGGTACAGGGAGGGGACACCGGGGAGCTGTTTTTT. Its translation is CSVYGVQGGDTGELFF.

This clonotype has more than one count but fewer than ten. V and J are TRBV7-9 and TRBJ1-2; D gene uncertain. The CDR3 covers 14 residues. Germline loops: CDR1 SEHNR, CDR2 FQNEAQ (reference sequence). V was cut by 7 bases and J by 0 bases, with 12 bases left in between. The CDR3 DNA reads TGTGCCAGCACCCCCTGGCAGTCTAACTATGGCTACACCTTC. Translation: CASTPWQSNYGYTF. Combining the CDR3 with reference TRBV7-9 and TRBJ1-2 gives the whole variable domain DTGVSQNPRHKITKRGQNVTFRCDPISEHNRLYWYRQTLGQGPEFLTYFQNEAQLEKSRLLSDRFSAERPKGSFSTLEIQRTEQGDSAMYLCASTPWQSNYGYTFGSGTRLTVV.

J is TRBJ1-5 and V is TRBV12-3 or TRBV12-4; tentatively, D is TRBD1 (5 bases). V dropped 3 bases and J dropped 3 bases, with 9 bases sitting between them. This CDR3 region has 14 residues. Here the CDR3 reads CASSLQGFNQPQHF. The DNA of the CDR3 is TGTGCCAGCAGTTTGCAGGGCTTCAATCAGCCCCAGCATTTT.

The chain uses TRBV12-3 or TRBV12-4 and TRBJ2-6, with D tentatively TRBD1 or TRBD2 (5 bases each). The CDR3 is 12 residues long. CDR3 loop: CATGPGANVLTF. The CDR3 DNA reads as TGTGCGACGGGGCCTGGGGCCAACGTCCTGACTTTC.

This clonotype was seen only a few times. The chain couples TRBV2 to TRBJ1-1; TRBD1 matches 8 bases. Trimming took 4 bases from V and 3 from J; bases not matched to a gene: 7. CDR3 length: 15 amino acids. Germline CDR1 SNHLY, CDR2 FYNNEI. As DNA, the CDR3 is TGTGCCAGCAGTGGGACAGGGTGGAGAGACACTGAAGCTTTCTTT. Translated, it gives CASSGTGWRDTEAFF.

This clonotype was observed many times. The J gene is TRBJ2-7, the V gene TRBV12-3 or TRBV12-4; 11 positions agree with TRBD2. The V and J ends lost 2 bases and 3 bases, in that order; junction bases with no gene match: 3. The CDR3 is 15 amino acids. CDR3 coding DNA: TGTGCCAGCAGTTTAAAACTAGCGGGGGTCTACGAGCAGTACTTC. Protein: CASSLKLAGVYEQYF.

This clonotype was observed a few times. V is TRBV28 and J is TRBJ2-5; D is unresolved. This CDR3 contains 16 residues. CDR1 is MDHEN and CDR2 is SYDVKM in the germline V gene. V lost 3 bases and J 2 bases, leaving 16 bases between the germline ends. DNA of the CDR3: TGTGCCAGCAGTTTTCGTATTTGGCTGGGACAAGAGACCCAGTACTTC. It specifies CASSFRIWLGQETQYF.

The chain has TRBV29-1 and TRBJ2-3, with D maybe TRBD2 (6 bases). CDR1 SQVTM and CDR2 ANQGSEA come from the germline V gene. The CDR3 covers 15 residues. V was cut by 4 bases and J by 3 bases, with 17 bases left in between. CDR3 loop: CSVATPKGGTDTQYF. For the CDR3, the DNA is TGCAGCGTTGCCACACCGAAGGGAGGAACAGATACGCAGTATTTT.

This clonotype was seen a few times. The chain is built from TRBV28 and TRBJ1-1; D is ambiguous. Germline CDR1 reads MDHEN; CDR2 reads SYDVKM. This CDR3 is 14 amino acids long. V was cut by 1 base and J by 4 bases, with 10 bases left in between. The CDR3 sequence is CASSLSPAGTEAFF. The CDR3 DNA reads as TGTGCCAGCAGTTTATCCCCGGCAGGCACTGAAGCTTTCTTT.

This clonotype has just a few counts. CDR3 sequence reads: CASSQPGQGHNEQFF. The DNA for the CDR3 is TGTGCCAGCAGTCAACCGGGACAGGGCCACAATGAGCAGTTCTTC. V gene TRBV6-1 combines with J gene TRBJ2-1; 9 bases fit TRBD1. The CDR3 spans 15 residues. Losses at the gene ends were 5 bases for V and 5 bases for J; bases not matched to a gene: 7. Germline lookup yields CDR1 MNHNS and CDR2 SASEGT.

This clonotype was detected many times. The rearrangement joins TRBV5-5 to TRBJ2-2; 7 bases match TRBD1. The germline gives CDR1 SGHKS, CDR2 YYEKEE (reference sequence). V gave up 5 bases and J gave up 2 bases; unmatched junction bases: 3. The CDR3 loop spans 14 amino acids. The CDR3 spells CASSPGGNTGELFF. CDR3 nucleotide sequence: TGTGCCAGCAGTCCAGGGGGTAACACCGGGGAGCTGTTTTTT. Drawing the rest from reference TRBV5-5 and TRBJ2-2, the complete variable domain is DAGVTQSPTHLIKTRGQQVTLRCSPISGHKSVSWYQQVLGQGPQFIFQYYEKEERGRGNFPDRFSARQFPNYSSELNVNALLLGDSALYLCASSPGGNTGELFFGEGSRLTVL.

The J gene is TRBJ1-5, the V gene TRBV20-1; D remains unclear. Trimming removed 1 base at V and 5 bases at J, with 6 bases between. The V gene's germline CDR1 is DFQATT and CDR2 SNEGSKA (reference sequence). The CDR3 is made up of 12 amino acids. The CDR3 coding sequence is TGCAGTGCTAGAGGGTACGATCAGCCCCAGCATTTT. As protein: CSARGYDQPQHF.

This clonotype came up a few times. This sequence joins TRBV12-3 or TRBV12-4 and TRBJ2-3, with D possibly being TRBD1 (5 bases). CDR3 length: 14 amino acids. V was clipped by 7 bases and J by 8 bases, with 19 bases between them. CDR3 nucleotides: TGTGCCAGCACCCCTACCCCCCCAGACAGTACGCAGTATTTT. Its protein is CASTPTPPDSTQYF.

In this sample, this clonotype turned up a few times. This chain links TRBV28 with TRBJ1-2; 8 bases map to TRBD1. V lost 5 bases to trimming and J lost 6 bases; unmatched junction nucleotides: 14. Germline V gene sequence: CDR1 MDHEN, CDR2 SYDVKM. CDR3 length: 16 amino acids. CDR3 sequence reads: CASSISKQGGSDGYTF. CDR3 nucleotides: TGTGCCAGCAGTATATCAAAACAGGGGGGCTCTGATGGCTACACCTTC.

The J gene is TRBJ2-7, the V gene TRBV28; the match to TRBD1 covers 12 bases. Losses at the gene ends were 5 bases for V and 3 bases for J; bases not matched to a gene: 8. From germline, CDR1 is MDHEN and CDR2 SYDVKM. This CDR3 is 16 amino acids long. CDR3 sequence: CASSQTGTGGGYEQYF. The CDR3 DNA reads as TGTGCCAGCAGTCAAACTGGGACAGGGGGCGGCTACGAGCAGTACTTC.

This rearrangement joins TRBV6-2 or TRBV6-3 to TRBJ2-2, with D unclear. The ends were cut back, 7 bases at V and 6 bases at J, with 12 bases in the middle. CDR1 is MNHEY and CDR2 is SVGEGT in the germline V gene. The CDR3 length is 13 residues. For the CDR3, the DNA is TGTGCCAGCAATCAAAAAGTGGCCGGGGAGCTGTTTTTT. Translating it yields CASNQKVAGELFF.

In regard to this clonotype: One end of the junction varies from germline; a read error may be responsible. Written as DNA, the CDR3 is TGCAGTGTTAGAACACAGAAAGTTTACTATGGTTACACCTTC. Residues: CSVRTQKVYYGYTF. The chain links TRBV20-1 to TRBJ1-2; D unresolved. The CDR3 consists of 14 residues. CDR1 DFQATT and CDR2 SNEGSKA come from the germline V gene (reference sequence).

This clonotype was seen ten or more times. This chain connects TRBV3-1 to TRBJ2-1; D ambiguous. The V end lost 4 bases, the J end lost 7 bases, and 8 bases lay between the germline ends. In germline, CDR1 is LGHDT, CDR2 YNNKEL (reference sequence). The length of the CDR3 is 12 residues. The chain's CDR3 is CASSRLDNEQFF. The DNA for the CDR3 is TGTGCCAGCAGCCGCCTGGATAATGAGCAGTTCTTC.

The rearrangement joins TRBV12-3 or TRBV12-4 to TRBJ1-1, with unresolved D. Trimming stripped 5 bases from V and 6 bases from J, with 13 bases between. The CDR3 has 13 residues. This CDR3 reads CASSARGSPEAFF. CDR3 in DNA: TGTGCCAGCAGTGCGCGAGGGAGCCCTGAAGCTTTCTTT.

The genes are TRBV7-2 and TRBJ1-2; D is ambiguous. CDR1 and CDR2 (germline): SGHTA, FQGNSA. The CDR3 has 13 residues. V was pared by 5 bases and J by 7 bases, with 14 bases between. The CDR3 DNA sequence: TGTGCCAGCAGCCCCTTGGTCGTCTCTGGCTACACCTTC. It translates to CASSPLVVSGYTF.

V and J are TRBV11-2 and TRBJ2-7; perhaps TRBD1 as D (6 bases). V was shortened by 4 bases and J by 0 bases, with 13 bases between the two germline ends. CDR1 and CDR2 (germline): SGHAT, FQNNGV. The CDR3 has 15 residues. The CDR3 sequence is CASSSKGVSSYEQYF. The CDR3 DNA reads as TGTGCCAGCAGCTCAAAGGGGGTGAGCTCCTACGAGCAGTACTTC.